A single sample is the source of the 4 T cell receptor beta chains below, sequenced in a study of blood T cell repertoires in COVID-19. This table comes from immunoSEQ multiplex PCR, and its TCRdb copy is limited to in-frame clones, with some not included. The sample lists about 140,000 clones, under 85% seen once, with roughly 1.5% in the top ten. Material: peripheral blood. These receptors all come from a human donor in a cohort sampled during active COVID-19.

This clone came up once. This chain connects TRBV4-1 to TRBJ2-5, with D uncertain. The CDR3 sequence is 15 residues long. Deletions cut 0 bases from V and 5 bases from J, with 13 bases between. Germline assignment: CDR1 MGHRA and CDR2 YSYEKL. CDR3: CASSQDPPPGETQYF. The CDR3 nucleotides read TGCGCCAGCAGCCAAGATCCCCCACCCGGGGAGACCCAGTACTTC.

The gene calls are TRBV6-6 and TRBJ1-6; the match to TRBD1 covers 7 bases. The ends lost 6 bases at V and 8 bases at J; junction bases unmatched: 16. Germline V gene lookup returns CDR1 MNHNY and CDR2 SVGAGI (reference sequence). This CDR3 is built from 17 residues. The DNA for the CDR3 is TGTGCCAGCAGACGACAGGGCATATCGCCGTCGGATTCACCCCTCCACTTT. This codes for CASRRQGISPSDSPLHF.

The genes are TRBV9 and TRBJ2-3, with TRBD2 matching 11 bases. CDR3 size: 16 residues. The germline gives CDR1 SGDLS, CDR2 YYNGEE. V shed 0 bases and J 6 bases; nucleotides not matched to a gene: 6. The CDR3 bases are TGTGCCAGCAGCGTAGCTACTAGCGGGGGAAAGGATACGCAGTATTTT. Translation: CASSVATSGGKDTQYF. Full variable domain (rest looked up from reference TRBV9 and TRBJ2-3): DSGVTQTPKHLITATGQRVTLRCSPRSGDLSVYWYQQSLDQGLQFLIQYYNGEERAKGNILERFSAQQFPDLHSELNLSSLELGDSALYFCASSVATSGGKDTQYFGPGTRLTVL.

The chain couples TRBV4-1 to TRBJ2-2; TRBD2 might be the D (6 bases). Between the trimmed V and J ends, which lost 1 base and 3 bases, there was a span of 12 bases. The germline gives CDR1 MGHRA, CDR2 YSYEKL. This CDR3 region has 16 residues. CDR3 sequence: CASSQGAGGYTGELFF. For the CDR3, the DNA is TGCGCCAGCAGCCAAGGAGCGGGCGGATACACCGGGGAGCTGTTTTTT.